The clone carrying this T cell receptor beta chain was recorded many times. Graves' hyperthyroidism without ophthalmopathy progression within 18 months was termed stable. Patients aged 18 to 65 with hyperthyroidism were newly diagnosed, with duration under 2 months. The CDR3 totals 14 residues. V lost 1 base and J lost 0, with 7 bases in between. The V gene's germline CDR1 is SNHLY and CDR2 FYNNEI. Amplification of TCR beta CDR3 regions was performed using RNA transcripts as template. The HTBI primer set served for first-round RT-PCR of the TCR CDR3. TCRdb analysed the multiplex PCR reads with MiXCR anew, one entry per CDR3 protein. The sample carries 300,000 to 350,000 distinct CDR3 sequences, approximately 14% recorded once. This specimen comes from a study of T cells in Graves' hyperthyroidism and ophthalmopathy.

J is TRBJ2-7 and V is TRBV2; D remains ambiguous. Source material: blood. This TCR was recovered from a woman younger than 45 with Graves' hyperthyroidism. The CDR3 loop reads CASSEDLSSYEQYF. The CDR3 DNA is TGTGCCAGCAGTGAAGACCTCAGCTCCTACGAGCAGTACTTC.